The subject of this entry is one T cell receptor beta chain. The target antigen is unknown. PCR used 60 Vbeta primers and 13 Jbeta primers. Only in-frame clones appear in the TCRdb table, and some are missing; sequencing was by immunoSEQ multiplex PCR. The data show around 140,000 clones, with 78% seen just once and 2.5% to 3% held by the top ten. This sample was included in a study of cytomegalovirus exposure and HLA in healthy donors. J gave up 5 bases and V 5 bases, and 11 bases lay outside the gene matches. The germline V gene encodes CDR1 SQVTM and CDR2 ANQGSEA. The CDR3 spans 15 residues. Study results and caveats: Later, an analysis showed that TCR beta chains associated with HLA were more clonally expanded than others that were equally common.

The source material was PBMCs. This TCR was recovered from a female donor in good health and CMV-seronegative. V is TRBV29-1 and J is TRBJ2-5; 10 nucleotides match TRBD2. DNA for the CDR3: TGCAGCGTTTCGACTAGCGGGTCCCCCCAGGAGACCCAGTACTTC. This translates into CSVSTSGSPQETQYF. Supplemented by reference TRBV29-1 and TRBJ2-5, the full variable domain reads SAVISQKPSRDICQRGTSLTIQCQVDSQVTMMFWYRQQPGQSLTLIATANQGSEATYESGFVIDKFPISRPNLTFSTLTVSNMSPEDSSIYLCSVSTSGSPQETQYFGPGTRLLVL.